One and the same sample provided the 4 T cell receptor beta chains below, sequenced in a study of T-cell memory formation after mild COVID-19. TCRdb passed the 5' RACE reads through MiXCR, listing each CDR3 protein once. This table has around 300,000 distinct CDR3 sequences, roughly an eighth appearing once. The sample was PBMCs or a T cell subset sorted from them (not recorded which). The receptors were sampled from a man younger than 30 who had mild COVID-19 (a few samples of this study predate the infection). Cell type and time point are not known.

This clonotype has ten or more counts. V gene TRBV5-1 combines with J gene TRBJ2-1, with 11 bases matching TRBD2. The junction had 3 bases not matched to a gene; V was cut back by 0 bases and J by 7 bases. Germline lookup yields CDR1 SGHRS and CDR2 YFSETQ. The CDR3 runs to 15 residues. DNA for the CDR3: TGCGCCAGCAGCTTGGTTCCTAGCGGGGGGAATGAGCAGTTCTTC. Translation: CASSLVPSGGNEQFF.

This clonotype was seen a few times. The chain is built from TRBV6-5 and TRBJ2-3, with D hard to call. Trimming removed 6 bases at V and 0 bases at J, with 10 bases between. This CDR3 is 14 amino acids long. Germline V CDR1 and CDR2: MNHEY, SVGAGI. The chain's CDR3 is CASRRTASTDTQYF. CDR3 coding DNA: TGTGCCAGCAGACGGACCGCGAGCACAGATACGCAGTATTTT.

The chain employs TRBV7-2 and TRBJ2-3; 7 nucleotides line up with TRBD2. The CDR3 loop spans 13 amino acids. Germline CDR1 reads SGHTA; CDR2 reads FQGNSA. V shed 8 bases and J 3 bases; nucleotides not matched to a gene: 5. The CDR3 reads CASGREGTDTQYF. In DNA form, the CDR3 reads TGTGCCAGCGGAAGGGAGGGGACAGATACGCAGTATTTT.

This clonotype was recorded a few times. The chain joins TRBV6-2 or TRBV6-3 to TRBJ2-7, with a weak D call TRBD2 (6 bases). CDR1 MNHEY and CDR2 SVGEGT come from the germline V gene. Trimming stripped 7 bases from V and 2 bases from J, with 15 bases between. The CDR3 sequence is 14 residues long. Written as DNA, the CDR3 is TGTGCCAGCAAACACCGGGGAGGTGCCTACGAGCAGTACGTC. Its translation: CASKHRGGAYEQYV.